These T cell receptor beta chains were read from a single sample in a study of CD8+CD57+ T cells in acquired aplastic anemia. TCRdb ran MiXCR on the reads and lists one entry per CDR3 protein. This repertoire shows 200,000 or so distinct CDR3 sequences, less than 65% found once; its top ten account for about 43%. The sequenced sample consisted of sorted CD4+, CD8+, or CD8+CD57+ T cells (not recorded which) from PBMCs. Every receptor here comes from a human donor with severe aplastic anemia or a healthy control (not recorded which). The CDR3 runs from the conserved cysteine through the conserved F or W. D genes are given only for firm matches. Not every row has a clone size; where given, it reads once, few, many or a size class.

j_call	clone_size	d_call	v_call	cdr3_aa	cdr3_nt
TRBJ1-5	few	NA	TRBV2	CASKRDSNQPQHF	TGTGCCAGCAAGAGGGACAGCAATCAGCCCCAGCATTTT
TRBJ2-7	many	NA	TRBV6-1	CASSSYGHSYEQYF	TGTGCCAGCAGTTCCTATGGGCATTCCTACGAGCAGTACTTC
TRBJ1-6	NA	NA	TRBV5-4	CASSWFSLEESPLHF	TGTGCCAGCAGCTGGTTCTCTTTAGAGGAGTCACCCCTCCACTTT
TRBJ2-7	NA	TRBD2	TRBV20-1	CSARSSGISYEQYF	TGCAGTGCTAGAAGTAGCGGGATCTCCTACGAGCAGTACTTC
TRBJ1-2	NA	TRBD1	TRBV24-1	CATSDWGQGASGYTF	TGTGCCACCAGTGATTGGGGACAGGGGGCGTCTGGCTACACCTTC
TRBJ1-1	NA	NA	TRBV20-1	CSAREGYTEAFF	TGCAGTGCTAGGGAGGGTTACACTGAAGCTTTCTTT
TRBJ2-2	NA	TRBD2	TRBV19	CASMRFDGTSVTGELFF	TGTGCCAGTATGCGGTTTGACGGGACTAGCGTGACCGGGGAGCTGTTTTTT
TRBJ2-2	NA	TRBD1	TRBV7-2	CASSLGAGGWELFF	TGTGCCAGCAGCTTAGGAGCAGGGGGCTGGGAGCTGTTTTTT
TRBJ1-1	once	NA	TRBV9	CASSPSGAPALNTEAFF	TGTGCCAGCAGCCCATCCGGGGCACCAGCCTTGAACACTGAAGCTTTCTTT
TRBJ2-7	NA	NA	TRBV29-1	CSVVGTGKGANERYF	TGCAGCGTTGTCGGAACAGGGAAAGGCGCTAACGAGCGGTACTTC
TRBJ2-3	NA	TRBD1	TRBV5-1	CASGKGQGGPDTQYF	TGCGCCAGCGGCAAGGGACAGGGGGGGCCAGATACGCAGTATTTT
TRBJ1-1	once	TRBD1	TRBV7-3	CASSAGTANTEAFF	TGTGCCAGCAGCGCCGGGACAGCGAACACTGAAGCTTTCTTT
TRBJ1-1	NA	NA	TRBV7-2	CASSLAPTNTEAFF	TGTGCCAGCAGCTTAGCTCCGACGAACACTGAAGCTTTCTTT
TRBJ2-7	NA	NA	TRBV20-1	CSARGAHEQYF	TGCAGTGCCAGGGGGGCCCACGAGCAGTACTTC
TRBJ1-6	NA	NA	TRBV2	CASSERGRNSPLHF	TGTGCCAGCAGTGAAAGAGGGCGTAATTCACCCCTCCACTTT
TRBJ2-7	NA	NA	TRBV7-3	CASTHDRLISYEQYF	TGTGCCAGCACCCATGACAGGTTAATATCCTACGAGCAGTACTTC
TRBJ2-7	NA	TRBD2	TRBV10-3	CAIGGTSGASYEQYF	TGTGCCATCGGAGGGACTAGCGGGGCTTCCTACGAGCAGTACTTC
TRBJ2-2	NA	TRBD1	TRBV7-9	CASSFHRGGTTGELFF	TGTGCCAGCAGCTTCCACAGGGGTGGTACCACCGGGGAGCTGTTTTTT
TRBJ1-3	NA	NA	TRBV9	CASSVVGTHSGNTIYF	TGTGCCAGCAGCGTAGTAGGGACACACTCTGGAAACACCATATATTTT
TRBJ2-3	NA	NA	TRBV20-1	CSAVIGETNTQYF	TGCAGTGCTGTCATAGGGGAGACCAATACGCAGTATTTT
TRBJ1-1	many	NA	TRBV7-8	CASSLDGVRAFF	TGTGCCAGCAGCCTAGACGGGGTCAGGGCTTTCTTT
TRBJ2-1	NA	TRBD1	TRBV7-9	CASSLIPGQGVYNEQFF	TGTGCCAGCAGCTTAATCCCGGGACAGGGGGTCTACAATGAGCAGTTCTTC
TRBJ2-5	NA	NA	TRBV5-1	CASSLAFGVETQYF	TGCGCCAGCAGCTTGGCCTTCGGAGTCGAGACCCAGTACTTC
TRBJ2-5	once	NA	TRBV7-9	CASSLASTQYF	TGTGCCAGCAGCTTGGCGTCGACCCAGTACTTC
TRBJ1-2	few	NA	TRBV29-1	CSVGGEASIRGYTF	TGCAGCGTAGGGGGGGAGGCGAGTATTCGTGGCTACACCTTC
TRBJ2-1	NA	NA	TRBV9	CASSIAGSSYNEQFF	TGTGCCAGCAGCATCGCAGGAAGCTCCTACAATGAGCAGTTCTTC
TRBJ1-3	NA	NA	TRBV9	CASSVGRGGNTIYF	TGTGCCAGCAGCGTCGGCCGAGGTGGAAACACCATATATTTT
TRBJ2-1	NA	TRBD2	TRBV20-1	CSARTSGGPLEQFF	TGCAGTGCTAGGACTAGCGGGGGCCCATTGGAGCAGTTCTTC
TRBJ2-5	NA	TRBD1	TRBV24-1	CASSEGAVETQYF	TGTGCCAGCAGTGAGGGGGCCGTAGAGACCCAGTACTTC
TRBJ1-2	few	TRBD1	TRBV15	CATSRDPRQGRRYTF	TGTGCCACCAGCAGAGACCCCCGACAGGGACGACGCTACACCTTC
TRBJ1-2	NA	NA	TRBV2	CASRERLWTVNYGYTF	TGTGCCAGCAGAGAGAGATTATGGACAGTCAACTATGGCTACACCTTC
TRBJ2-1	NA	NA	TRBV7-9	CASKGGSSYNEQFF	TGTGCCAGCAAGGGGGGGAGCTCCTACAATGAGCAGTTCTTC
TRBJ1-2	NA	NA	TRBV2	CASSEAHSSGYTF	TGTGCCAGCAGTGAAGCTCACAGCTCCGGCTACACCTTC
TRBJ1-5	many	NA	TRBV7-9	CASSPKGVGNQPQHF	TGTGCCAGCAGCCCGAAGGGGGTGGGGAATCAGCCCCAGCATTTT
TRBJ2-5	many	TRBD2	TRBV27	CASSPTIAGGETQYF	TGTGCCAGCAGCCCTACCATTGCGGGGGGAGAGACCCAGTACTTC
TRBJ1-6	few	NA	TRBV2	CASSAELNNSPLHF	TGTGCCAGCAGTGCTGAACTTAACAATTCACCCCTCCACTTT
TRBJ2-7	many	NA	TRBV5-4	CASSRGPAREQYF	TGTGCCAGCAGCCGAGGACCCGCCAGGGAGCAGTACTTC
TRBJ1-2	NA	TRBD1	TRBV24-1	CATSDPGQGGGYGYTF	TGTGCCACCAGTGACCCGGGACAGGGCGGGGGCTATGGCTACACCTTC
TRBJ2-7	NA	NA	TRBV2	CASSVGRGGHEQYF	TGTGCCAGCAGTGTGGGCAGGGGAGGCCACGAGCAGTACTTC
TRBJ1-2	few	NA	TRBV5-1	CASNGEGHRGYTF	TGCGCCAGCAACGGAGAAGGGCATCGAGGCTACACCTTC
TRBJ2-1	many	TRBD2	TRBV14	CASSRGTSPNNEQFF	TGTGCCAGCAGCCGCGGGACTAGCCCCAACAATGAGCAGTTCTTC
TRBJ1-2	NA	TRBD1	TRBV28	CASSLTGTGNYGYTF	TGTGCCAGCAGTCTAACGGGGACAGGGAACTATGGCTACACCTTC
TRBJ2-7	once	NA	TRBV9	CVSSVGGTPKIYNEQYF	TGTGTCAGCAGCGTAGGCGGGACTCCGAAGATTTACAATGAGCAGTACTTC
TRBJ1-1	many	TRBD1	TRBV27	CASSLIGTDTEAFF	TGTGCCAGCAGTTTAATAGGGACAGACACTGAAGCTTTCTTT
TRBJ2-7	NA	NA	TRBV29-1	CSLGQGGEQYF	TGCAGCTTGGGGCAGGGTGGGGAGCAGTACTTC
TRBJ1-6	once	NA	TRBV7-9	CASRSSGPSNSPLHF	TGTGCCAGCAGGTCCTCGGGACCGTCAAATTCACCCCTCCACTTT
TRBJ2-7	many	NA	TRBV30	CAGTVTSYEQYF	TGTGCCGGAACAGTTACCTCCTACGAGCAGTACTTC
TRBJ2-2	NA	NA	TRBV7-9	CASSFTPNTGELFF	TGTGCCAGCAGCTTTACACCGAACACCGGGGAGCTGTTTTTT
TRBJ2-1	NA	NA	TRBV5-6	CASSSRGAEQFF	TGTGCCAGCAGCAGTAGAGGGGCTGAGCAGTTCTTC
TRBJ2-1	NA	NA	TRBV27	CASSPRGPGVQFF	TGTGCCAGCAGTCCCCGGGGGCCGGGTGTGCAGTTCTTC
TRBJ1-1	NA	NA	TRBV2	CASSEDRASNTEAFF	TGTGCCAGCAGTGAAGACAGGGCATCGAACACTGAAGCTTTCTTT
TRBJ1-3	many	NA	TRBV9	CASSVAGDGNTIYF	TGTGCCAGCAGCGTAGCAGGGGATGGAAACACCATATATTTT